A selection of T cell receptor beta chains follows, all from one sample in a study of identical twins. TCRdb passed the 5' RACE reads through MiXCR, listing each CDR3 protein once. Of approximately 1.8 million distinct CDR3 sequences listed, 25% to 35% were seen once; the top ten hold less than 0.35%. Sequencing was carried out using cord blood. All receptors derive from a newborn girl in good health. CDR3s include the opening cysteine and the closing phenylalanine or tryptophan. D genes are given only for firm matches. For some rows the clone size is stated as once, few or many, or as a class when expanded; others skip it.

CDR3 protein	CDR3 DNA	J gene	V gene	clone size	D gene
CASSLSGVGTGELFF	TGTGCCAGCAGTCTTAGCGGAGTAGGGACCGGGGAGCTGTTTTTT	TRBJ2-2	TRBV9	.	.
CASSLYTGTKAGEQYF	TGCGCCAGCAGCTTATATACCGGGACTAAAGCGGGCGAGCAGTACTTC	TRBJ2-7	TRBV5-1	few	TRBD2
CASSQTGTGMRDTQYF	TGCGCCAGCAGCCAGACCGGGACAGGGATGAGAGATACGCAGTATTTT	TRBJ2-3	TRBV4-1	.	TRBD1
CASSKPAGGVTQYF	TGTGCCAGCAGCAAGCCTGCGGGGGGCGTTACGCAGTATTTT	TRBJ2-3	TRBV7-2	few	TRBD2
CASRKPSPSGTYQETQYF	TGTGCCAGCAGAAAACCCTCCCCTAGCGGGACGTACCAAGAGACCCAGTACTTC	TRBJ2-5	TRBV12-3/TRBV12-4	.	TRBD2
CASRNPGTPSDTQYF	TGTGCCAGCAGGAACCCGGGAACTCCAAGCGATACGCAGTATTTT	TRBJ2-3	TRBV3-1	few	.
CASSLAAGGPHEQYF	TGCGCCAGCAGCTTGGCGGCGGGAGGGCCTCACGAGCAGTACTTC	TRBJ2-7	TRBV5-1	.	TRBD2
CASSIPAGIQYF	TGTGCCAGTAGTATCCCAGCGGGCATTCAGTACTTC	TRBJ2-4	TRBV19	few	.
CASRAWTGNTGELFF	TGCGCCAGCAGGGCTTGGACAGGGAACACCGGGGAGCTGTTTTTT	TRBJ2-2	TRBV10-1	once	TRBD1
CSAHSGRATNEQFF	TGCAGTGCTCATAGCGGGAGGGCCACCAATGAGCAGTTCTTC	TRBJ2-1	TRBV20-1	.	TRBD2
CASSYAKTGSYEQYF	TGTGCCAGCAGTTACGCGAAAACAGGGTCCTACGAGCAGTACTTC	TRBJ2-7	TRBV6-5	few	.
CASRILAGGDTQYF	TGCGCCAGCAGGATTCTAGCGGGGGGGGATACGCAGTATTTT	TRBJ2-3	TRBV5-1	.	TRBD2
CAISESTLRTVPYEQYF	TGTGCCATCAGTGAGTCGACCCTAAGGACAGTCCCCTACGAGCAGTACTTC	TRBJ2-7	TRBV10-3	.	.
CASSVGGKAFF	TGTGCCAGCAGCGTAGGAGGGAAAGCTTTCTTT	TRBJ1-1	TRBV9	.	.
CASSLVAFYEQYF	TGTGCCAGCAGCTTAGTAGCCTTTTACGAGCAGTACTTC	TRBJ2-7	TRBV11-1	few	.
CSARSPGLAVSYEQYF	TGCAGTGCTAGATCCCCCGGACTAGCCGTCTCCTACGAGCAGTACTTC	TRBJ2-7	TRBV20-1	few	TRBD2
CASSLSRKTYEQYF	TGTGCCAGCAGTTTATCGCGGAAAACCTACGAGCAGTACTTC	TRBJ2-7	TRBV12-3/TRBV12-4	many	.
CASSQETGEDQETQYF	TGCGCCAGCAGCCAAGAGACGGGCGAGGACCAAGAGACCCAGTACTTC	TRBJ2-5	TRBV4-1	.	.
CASSEWWTSGSLPDTQYF	TGTGCCAGCAGTGAATGGTGGACTAGCGGGAGTCTTCCAGATACGCAGTATTTT	TRBJ2-3	TRBV25-1	.	TRBD2
CATKPGGPNTEAFF	TGTGCCACCAAGCCAGGGGGCCCGAACACTGAAGCTTTCTTT	TRBJ1-1	TRBV6-1	.	TRBD1
CASSRVQENTEAFF	TGTGCCAGCAGCCGGGTACAAGAGAACACTGAAGCTTTCTTT	TRBJ1-1	TRBV7-9	.	.
CASSLSPWDDYGYTF	TGCGCCAGCAGCTTGTCCCCCTGGGACGACTATGGCTACACCTTC	TRBJ1-2	TRBV5-1	.	.
CASSLILPGGFGYTF	TGTGCCAGCAGCTTAATATTACCAGGGGGATTTGGCTACACCTTC	TRBJ1-2	TRBV11-2	.	TRBD1
CSAGTYSSSGNTIYF	TGCAGTGCTGGGACATACTCGAGCTCTGGAAACACCATATATTTT	TRBJ1-3	TRBV20-1	.	.
CASSLSGWQYSNQPQHF	TGTGCCAGCAGTTTATCGGGATGGCAGTATAGCAATCAGCCCCAGCATTTT	TRBJ1-5	TRBV27	few	.
CAISPATDQPQHF	TGTGCCATCAGCCCAGCTACCGATCAGCCCCAGCATTTT	TRBJ1-5	TRBV10-3	few	.
CAWSVRLAGTYNEQFF	TGTGCCTGGAGTGTACGGCTAGCGGGGACCTACAATGAGCAGTTCTTC	TRBJ2-1	TRBV30	once	TRBD2
CASSYSMRGLRGEAFF	TGTGCCAGCAGTTACTCGATGAGGGGGCTGAGGGGGGAAGCTTTCTTT	TRBJ1-1	TRBV6-5	.	TRBD1
CASRARGLDEQFF	TGTGCCAGCCGAGCTCGGGGGCTCGATGAGCAGTTCTTC	TRBJ2-1	TRBV27	few	.
CASSYRTSGGATYNEQFF	TGTGCCAGCAGCTATCGGACTAGCGGGGGGGCGACCTACAATGAGCAGTTCTTC	TRBJ2-1	TRBV7-2	.	TRBD2
CASSYSGSFSYEQYF	TGTGCCAGCAGTTATAGCGGGAGTTTCTCCTACGAGCAGTACTTC	TRBJ2-7	TRBV28	few	TRBD2
CASSLGPPEQYF	TGTGCCAGCAGTTTAGGTCCACCAGAGCAGTACTTC	TRBJ2-7	TRBV12-3/TRBV12-4	many	.
CSARDSLLAASTDTQYF	TGCAGTGCTAGAGATAGCCTTCTAGCGGCCAGCACAGATACGCAGTATTTT	TRBJ2-3	TRBV20-1	few	TRBD2
CASDRVSSGEQYF	TGTGCCTCGGACAGGGTTTCTTCTGGGGAGCAGTACTTC	TRBJ2-5	TRBV5-8	.	TRBD1
CASSGPGTAYEAFF	TGTGCCAGCAGTGGGCCCGGGACAGCCTATGAAGCTTTCTTT	TRBJ1-1	TRBV27	.	TRBD1